Below, one TCR beta chain is given with its context. What it recognizes is unknown. The data were taken from a study of T cells in narcolepsy. Study background: Patients with NT1 or NT2 and healthy control donors were enrolled. Whole-study findings and limits: Autoreactive clone sequences were missing from some blood memory CD4+ repertoires.

Measured with immunoSEQ multiplex PCR; TCRdb has only the in-frame clones, and not every one. The table has under 30,000 clones, around three quarters seen once. V was shortened by 1 base and J by 0 bases, with 8 bases between the two germline ends. The germline V gene has CDR1 SGHTA and CDR2 FQGNSA. This CDR3 region has 15 residues. The TCR sequence derives from a human donor with narcolepsy. The chain links TRBV7-2 to TRBJ2-3; perhaps D is TRBD1 or TRBD2 (5 bases each). Sequencing was done on a sample of CD45RA- memory CD4+ T cells from PBMCs. For the CDR3, the DNA is TGTGCCAGCAGCTTAGGAGGGGTTAGCACAGATACGCAGTATTTT. Translation: CASSLGGVSTDTQYF.